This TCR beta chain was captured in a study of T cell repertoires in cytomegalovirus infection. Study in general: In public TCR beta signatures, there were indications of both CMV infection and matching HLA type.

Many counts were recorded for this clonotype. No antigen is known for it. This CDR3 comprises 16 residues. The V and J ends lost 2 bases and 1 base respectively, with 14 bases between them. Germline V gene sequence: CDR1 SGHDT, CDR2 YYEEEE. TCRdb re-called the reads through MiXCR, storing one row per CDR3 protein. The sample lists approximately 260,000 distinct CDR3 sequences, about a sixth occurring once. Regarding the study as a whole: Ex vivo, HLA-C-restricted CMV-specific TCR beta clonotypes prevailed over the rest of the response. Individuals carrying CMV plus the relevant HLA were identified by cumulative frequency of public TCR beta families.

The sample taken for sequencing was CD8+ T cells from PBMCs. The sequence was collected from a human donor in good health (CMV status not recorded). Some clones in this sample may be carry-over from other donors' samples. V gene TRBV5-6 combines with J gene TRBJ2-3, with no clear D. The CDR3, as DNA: TGTGCCAGCAGCTTCAGCCCCGTGGCAGGCACAGATACGCAGTATTTT. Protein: CASSFSPVAGTDTQYF.